The next 28 T cell receptor beta chains were all read from a single sample in a study of T cells in Graves' hyperthyroidism and ophthalmopathy. RNA transcripts yielded amplified TCR beta CDR3 regions. Initially, a first-round RT-PCR of the TCR CDR3 employed the HTBI primer set. TCRdb fed the multiplex PCR reads into MiXCR, producing one record per CDR3 protein. The sample records 650,000 to 850,000 distinct CDR3 sequences, about 17% being singletons. The sequenced sample consisted of blood. The receptors come from a woman aged 45-65 years with Graves' hyperthyroidism that later progressed to Graves' ophthalmopathy.

This clonotype was counted ten times or more. The V call is TRBV12-3 or TRBV12-4, the J call TRBJ2-1, with D possibly being TRBD2 (7 bases). The CDR3 has 14 amino acids. Trimming took off 10 bases at V and 2 bases at J, with 15 bases between the two ends. In DNA form, the CDR3 reads TGTGCCACTCTCCAAGGGGGGGCCTACAATGAGCAGTTCTTC. Protein sequence: CATLQGGAYNEQFF.

In its sample, this clonotype was seen a few times. The V call is TRBV6-5, the J call TRBJ1-6, with D uncertain. Germline values: CDR1 MNHEY, CDR2 SVGAGI. The CDR3 totals 16 residues. With 0 bases removed from V and 9 bases from J, the gap between germline ends came to 15 bases. The DNA for the CDR3 is TGTGCCAGCAGTTACTCGTCCGGCCCCACGCCTTCACCCCTCCACTTT. Amino acids: CASSYSSGPTPSPLHF.

This clonotype was counted between two and nine times. The chain employs TRBV5-1 and TRBJ2-7; D is unclear. This CDR3 contains 13 residues. V was clipped by 5 bases and J by 5 bases, with 14 bases between them. CDR1 and CDR2 (germline): SGHRS, YFSETQ. Here the CDR3 reads CASSWIEGNEQYF. DNA of the CDR3: TGCGCCAGCAGTTGGATAGAAGGTAACGAGCAGTACTTC.

The CDR3 region is CASSLRGQAENTEAFF. In DNA, the CDR3 is TGCGCCAGCAGCTTGAGGGGACAGGCGGAGAACACTGAAGCTTTCTTT. The chain has TRBV5-1 and TRBJ1-1; 8 nucleotides align to TRBD1. Germline CDR1 SGHRS, CDR2 YFSETQ. Trimming took 1 base from V and 1 from J; bases not matched to a gene: 6. This CDR3 contains 16 residues.

This clonotype occurred once. Possible read error: a much larger clone is one base away. The CDR3 bases are TGTGCCAGCAGCTTAGGCTGGAGGAATGAGCGGTTCTTC. Translated: CASSLGWRNERFF. The rearrangement joins TRBV11-2 to TRBJ2-1; possible D gene TRBD2, 5 bases. Germline assignment: CDR1 SGHAT and CDR2 FQNNGV. The CDR3 is 13 amino acids.

The V call is TRBV11-2, the J call TRBJ1-2, with TRBD1 matching 8 bases. Looked up from germline, CDR1 is SGHAT and CDR2 is FQNNGV. J was trimmed by 5 bases and V by 3 bases; bases with no gene match: 8. The CDR3 contains 15 residues. The CDR3 DNA reads as TGTGCCAGCAGCTTCGGGCAGGGGGCGGGGTATGGCTACACCTTC. Encoded protein: CASSFGQGAGYGYTF.

V and J are TRBV27 and TRBJ2-1, with TRBD2 as a possible D gene (5 bases). CDR1 and CDR2 (germline): MNHEY, SMNVEV (reference sequence). The V end lost 8 bases, the J end lost 0 bases, and 8 bases lay between the germline ends. The CDR3 has 13 amino acids. The CDR3 sequence: CASGGFSYNEQFF. The CDR3 DNA follows: TGTGCCAGCGGCGGGTTCTCCTACAATGAGCAGTTCTTC.

In its sample, this clonotype was seen a few times. V gene TRBV11-2 combines with J gene TRBJ2-3, with 7 bases lining up with TRBD1. Trimming cost V 5 bases and J 2 bases; bases outside gene matches: 7. CDR3 size: 15 residues. Germline V gene data show CDR1 as SGHAT and CDR2 as FQNNGV. The CDR3 bases are TGTGCCAGCAGCACACAGGGGTTGGTCACAGATACGCAGTATTTT. It translates to CASSTQGLVTDTQYF.

This clonotype was recorded at least ten times. DNA of the CDR3: TGTGCCAGCAGCCCCACCGGCGGGAAATGGGACGAGCAGTACTTC. It encodes CASSPTGGKWDEQYF. The V call is TRBV3-1, the J call TRBJ2-7, with D maybe TRBD2 (6 bases). This CDR3 has 15 residues. Germline assignment: CDR1 LGHDT and CDR2 YNNKEL (reference sequence). Trimming pared 4 bases from V and 5 bases from J, leaving 18 bases between.

The chain recombines TRBV4-2 with TRBJ2-7, with TRBD2 matching over 7 bases. This CDR3 region has 15 residues. V shed 4 bases, J shed 2 bases, and the junction held 8 bases outside the gene matches. Germline loops: CDR1 LGHNA, CDR2 YNFKEQ. CDR3 loop: CASSLRSSGTYEQYF. DNA of the CDR3: TGTGCCAGCAGCCTTCGGTCTAGCGGCACCTACGAGCAGTACTTC.

This clonotype has only a few counts. This sequence joins TRBV10-1 and TRBJ2-3; D unresolved. CDR1 WNHNN and CDR2 SYGVQD come from the germline V gene (reference sequence). With 9 bases removed from V and 2 bases from J, the gap between germline ends came to 12 bases. This CDR3 contains 13 residues. The CDR3 DNA follows: TGCGCCAGTCGGAGCTCGCTCACAGATACGCAGTATTTT. Encoded protein: CASRSSLTDTQYF.

This clonotype was found many times. The V gene is TRBV3-1, the J gene TRBJ2-5; 10 positions agree with TRBD2. The CDR3 has 17 residues. The germline gives CDR1 LGHDT, CDR2 YNNKEL (reference sequence). After removal of 1 base from V and 5 bases from J, the junction contained 10 bases not matched to a gene. CDR3 nucleotide sequence: TGTGCCAGCAGCCAAGTTGCTAGCGGGGGAGGTGGGGAGACCCAGTACTTC. Translation: CASSQVASGGGGETQYF.

This clonotype was seen a handful of times. The chain has TRBV5-1 and TRBJ1-1, with TRBD1 as a possible D gene (5 bases). The germline V and J ends were trimmed by 4 bases and 0 bases, with 16 bases remaining between them. Germline V CDR1 and CDR2: SGHRS, YFSETQ. The CDR3 runs to 16 residues. The CDR3, as DNA: TGCGCCAGCAGCATGGGGGTTCGCTCCATGAACACTGAAGCTTTCTTT. It codes for CASSMGVRSMNTEAFF.

This clonotype was detected many times. The V gene is TRBV7-2, the J gene TRBJ1-1; D possibly corresponds to TRBD1 (5 bases). CDR3 length: 15 residues. In germline, CDR1 is SGHTA, CDR2 FQGNSA. The V gene lost 7 bases and the J gene lost 0 bases, with 15 bases spanning the gap. The CDR3 reads CASILGPGMNTEAFF. The CDR3 DNA follows: TGTGCCAGCATCTTGGGGCCCGGCATGAACACTGAAGCTTTCTTT. The whole variable domain, filled in from reference TRBV7-2 and TRBJ1-1, reads GAGVSQSPSNKVTEKGKDVELRCDPISGHTALYWYRQSLGQGLEFLIYFQGNSAPDKSGLPSDRFSAERTGGSVSTLTIQRTQQEDSAVYLCASILGPGMNTEAFFGQGTRLTVV.

At least ten counts were recorded for this clonotype. The chain combines TRBV11-2 with TRBJ2-3, with 8 bases aligning to TRBD1. Unmatched junction bases numbered 10, after V lost 5 bases and J lost 0 bases. This CDR3 is built from 17 residues. The V gene's germline CDR1 is SGHAT and CDR2 FQNNGV. CDR3 in DNA: TGTGCCAGCAGCGCGGACAGGGAAGCTCGTAGCACAGATACGCAGTATTTT. Protein sequence: CASSADREARSTDTQYF.

The chain uses TRBV7-6 and TRBJ1-4; no clear D. Trimming removed 5 bases from V and 3 bases from J, with 7 bases in between. The CDR3 totals 13 residues. Germline-derived CDR1 and CDR2 are SGHVS and FNYEAQ. CDR3 region: CASSRSPNEKLFF. In nucleotides, the CDR3 is TGTGCCAGCAGCCGGTCCCCTAATGAAAAACTGTTTTTT.

This chain joins TRBV4-1 and TRBJ1-1; D gene ambiguous. CDR1 is MGHRA and CDR2 is YSYEKL in the germline V gene. Trimming shortened V by 1 base and J by 4 bases, and 7 bases separated the two germline ends. The CDR3 is made up of 13 amino acids. CDR3 DNA sequence: TGCGCCAGCAGCCAAGGCGGGATCACTGAAGCTTTCTTT. It codes for CASSQGGITEAFF.

Ten or more counts support this clonotype. The gene calls are TRBV5-1 and TRBJ1-1, with D maybe TRBD1 (5 bases). Trimming stripped 0 bases from V and 3 bases from J, with 9 bases between. The CDR3 is 14 amino acids. Germline V gives CDR1 SGHRS, CDR2 YFSETQ. CDR3 coding DNA: TGCGCCAGCAGCTTGGCGGGGGACCACACTGAAGCTTTCTTT. It is translated as CASSLAGDHTEAFF.

The chain couples TRBV10-3 to TRBJ2-3; 8 positions match TRBD2. Germline-derived CDR1 and CDR2 are ENHRY and SYGVKD. V lost 3 bases to trimming and J lost 4 bases; unmatched junction nucleotides: 9. The CDR3 sequence is 16 residues long. For the CDR3, the DNA is TGTGCCATCAGTGAAGGTAGCGGGGTGGTTGCAGATACGCAGTATTTT. It specifies CAISEGSGVVADTQYF.

This clonotype was observed at least ten times. The chain links TRBV2 to TRBJ2-3, with D tentatively TRBD2 (7 bases). Trimming shortened V by 8 bases and J by 1 base, and 25 bases separated the two germline ends. The germline CDR1 and CDR2 sequences are SNHLY and FYNNEI. The CDR3 length is 18 residues. CDR3 DNA: TGTGCCAGCTCATATCCCAAGGCCGGGGGGCACCGCACAGATACGCAGTATTTT. Amino acid sequence: CASSYPKAGGHRTDTQYF.

In this sample, this clonotype turned up a few times. The chain joins TRBV12-3 or TRBV12-4 to TRBJ1-2; TRBD1 is a possible D gene (5 bases). The V end lost 5 bases, the J end lost 8 bases, and 18 bases lay between the germline ends. The CDR3 totals 14 residues. The CDR3 loop reads CASSPRGGVVGYTF. The CDR3 DNA sequence: TGTGCCAGCAGTCCCCGTGGGGGGGTTGTCGGCTACACCTTC.

This clonotype was picked up many times. V gene TRBV3-1 combines with J gene TRBJ1-1; D gene ambiguous. This CDR3 spans 13 amino acids. V was clipped by 5 bases and J by 10 bases, with 17 bases between them. Germline V lookup: CDR1 LGHDT, CDR2 YNNKEL (reference sequence). The CDR3 nucleotides read TGTGCCAGCAGCTCCGTGGAGGTCCGGGCAGCTTTCTTT. Translated: CASSSVEVRAAFF.

This clonotype has more than one count but fewer than ten. The chain employs TRBV5-1 and TRBJ1-2; D ambiguous. This CDR3 has 15 residues. Per the germline V gene, CDR1 is SGHRS and CDR2 is YFSETQ. V lost 0 bases and J lost 2, with 11 bases in between. The CDR3 DNA reads TGCGCCAGCAGCTTGGGCTTTGATGACAACTATGGCTACACCTTC. This gives the protein CASSLGFDDNYGYTF.

This rearrangement joins TRBV7-9 to TRBJ1-6; D gene unclear. Per the germline V gene, CDR1 is SEHNR and CDR2 is FQNEAQ (reference sequence). This CDR3 comprises 14 residues. Deletions cut 5 bases from V and 10 bases from J, with 15 bases between. The CDR3 region is CASSGQGRVSPLHF. In DNA, the CDR3 is TGTGCCAGCAGCGGGCAAGGCCGGGTATCACCCCTCCACTTT. Drawing the rest from reference TRBV7-9 and TRBJ1-6, the complete variable domain is DTGVSQNPRHKITKRGQNVTFRCDPISEHNRLYWYRQTLGQGPEFLTYFQNEAQLEKSRLLSDRFSAERPKGSFSTLEIQRTEQGDSAMYLCASSGQGRVSPLHFGNGTRLTVT.

The chain uses TRBV6-5 and TRBJ2-1, with D maybe TRBD2 (6 bases). Germline values: CDR1 MNHEY, CDR2 SVGAGI. This CDR3 spans 13 amino acids. Between the trimmed V and J ends, which lost 2 bases and 14 bases, there was a span of 16 bases. The DNA of the CDR3 is TGTGCCAGCAGTTACCAAGACAGCGGGCTTGAGTTCTTC. Amino acids: CASSYQDSGLEFF.

This clonotype has more than one count but fewer than ten. The chain's CDR3 is CASRGRQGSSNQPQHF. CDR3 DNA: TGTGCCAGCAGGGGACGGCAGGGCTCGAGCAATCAGCCCCAGCATTTT. This chain uses TRBV6-1 with TRBJ1-5; possible D gene TRBD1, 5 bases. V lost 6 bases, J lost 1 base, and 16 bases lay in between. The CDR3 is 16 residues long. Germline V lookup: CDR1 MNHNS, CDR2 SASEGT.

This clonotype was picked up a small number of times. The gene calls are TRBV5-1 and TRBJ2-3, with a possible D match to TRBD2 (6 bases). V shed 3 bases and J shed 2 bases, with 13 bases lying between them. CDR3 length: 15 residues. Germline CDR1 SGHRS, CDR2 YFSETQ. CDR3 sequence reads: CASSYRDSTTDTQYF. The CDR3 DNA reads TGCGCCAGCAGCTACCGGGACTCGACCACAGATACGCAGTATTTT.

This clonotype occurred a few times. The chain combines TRBV6-2 or TRBV6-3 with TRBJ2-5; D might be TRBD1 (5 bases). This CDR3 is built from 15 residues. Germline V gene data show CDR1 as MNHEY and CDR2 as SVGEGT. Trimming cost V 6 bases and J 2 bases, with 16 bases left between them. CDR3 nucleotides: TGTGCCAGCAGCCAAACTCCAGGGATGCAAGAGACCCAGTACTTC. This sequence encodes CASSQTPGMQETQYF.